This T cell receptor beta chain was recovered during a study of blood T cell repertoires in COVID-19. Study context: The United States, Italy and Spain provided the acute and convalescent COVID-19 samples.

The germline V gene encodes CDR1 DFQATT and CDR2 SNEGSKA (reference sequence). The CDR3 loop spans 16 amino acids. Trimming cost V 3 bases and J 8 bases; bases outside gene matches: 9. Libraries were prepared by immunoSEQ multiplex PCR; TCRdb keeps only in-frame clonotypes and omits some of them. The sample consists of a few hundred thousand clones, roughly nine tenths of them appearing once. This receptor was obtained from a woman between 25 and 40 years old who had recovered from COVID-19. This chain joins TRBV20-1 and TRBJ2-2; 13 nucleotides align to TRBD2. Sequencing was carried out using PBMCs or T cells enriched from blood (not recorded which). CDR3 sequence (DNA): TGCAGTGCTAGTCCGTTGGGACTAGCGGGATTTGGGGAGCTGTTTTTT. Translation gives CSASPLGLAGFGELFF.